The 7 T cell receptor beta chains below all came from one sample that was sequenced in a study of blood T cell repertoires in COVID-19. Repertoires were generated with immunoSEQ multiplex PCR, while TCRdb's copy carries only in-frame clones and drops some. The top ten clones hold approximately 7.5% of a sample with approximately 300,000 clones, more than 80% of them seen once. The specimen was peripheral blood. These receptors all stem from a woman under 40 with COVID-19, enrolled during active disease.

The chain has TRBV19 and TRBJ1-1, with 7 nucleotides matching TRBD1. This CDR3 comprises 13 residues. Germline CDR1 reads LNHDA; CDR2 reads SQIVND (reference sequence). With 5 bases clipped from V and 5 bases from J, the junction kept 5 bases outside the gene matches. The DNA of the CDR3 is TGTGCCAGTAGTGTGACAGGGCTGACTGAAGCTTTCTTT. This encodes CASSVTGLTEAFF. Variable domain in full (rest from reference TRBV19 and TRBJ1-1): DGGITQSPKYLFRKEGQNVTLSCEQNLNHDAMYWYRQDPGQGLRLIYYSQIVNDFQKGDIAEGYSVSREKKESFPLTVTSAQKNPTAFYLCASSVTGLTEAFFGQGTRLTVV.

This chain links TRBV19 with TRBJ1-5; D perhaps matches TRBD1 (6 bases). Germline V gives CDR1 LNHDA, CDR2 SQIVND (reference sequence). V dropped 3 bases and J dropped 7 bases, with 13 bases sitting between them. This CDR3 has 14 amino acids. The CDR3 nucleotides read TGTGCCAGTAGTATGGGGAAAGGACAGCAGCCCCAGCATTTT. Residues: CASSMGKGQQPQHF.

The CDR3: CASSEIAGLAGNNEQFF. The CDR3 DNA sequence: TGCGCCAGCAGTGAGATAGCGGGACTAGCGGGGAACAATGAGCAGTTCTTC. The V gene is TRBV10-2, the J gene TRBJ2-1; 13 nucleotides agree with TRBD2. The CDR3 length is 17 residues. J gave up 5 bases and V 2 bases, and 6 bases lay outside the gene matches. Germline V gene data show CDR1 as WSHSY and CDR2 as SAAADI.

The V and J genes are TRBV11-2 and TRBJ2-7; D call uncertain. Trimming removed 4 bases at V and 5 bases at J, with 6 bases between. Germline V gene lookup returns CDR1 SGHAT and CDR2 FQNNGV. The CDR3 has 11 amino acids. CDR3 region: CASSYTDEQYF. CDR3 bases: TGTGCCAGCAGCTATACAGACGAGCAGTACTTC.

The rearrangement links TRBV5-6 to TRBJ2-2; 9 nucleotides agree with TRBD2. This CDR3 comprises 18 residues. After removal of 4 bases from V and 6 bases from J, the junction contained 16 bases not matched to a gene. Germline-derived CDR1 and CDR2 are SGHDT and YYEEEE. The CDR3 sequence is CASSPAVLAGESAGELFF. DNA for the CDR3: TGTGCCAGCAGCCCCGCCGTATTAGCGGGAGAGTCCGCCGGGGAGCTGTTTTTT.

This chain connects TRBV5-4 to TRBJ1-1; D unclear. The CDR3 is 16 residues long. Trimming took off 4 bases at V and 1 base at J, with 17 bases between the two ends. Germline loops: CDR1 SGHNT, CDR2 YYREEE (reference sequence). CDR3 sequence: CASSPGRAGKNTEAFF. The CDR3 nucleotides are TGTGCCAGCAGCCCGGGTCGGGCGGGGAAGAACACTGAAGCTTTCTTT.

This rearrangement joins TRBV29-1 to TRBJ2-5; tentatively, D is TRBD2 (6 bases). This CDR3 is 13 amino acids long. CDR1 is SQVTM, CDR2 ANQGSEA, per germline. V lost 4 bases, J lost 2 bases, and 11 bases lay in between. CDR3 in DNA: TGCAGCGTTGGAAGGCGGGGTCAAGAGACCCAGTACTTC. Encoded protein: CSVGRRGQETQYF.